In this sample, the clone carrying this T cell receptor (beta chain) turned up many times. This record comes from a study of T-cell reconstitution after alpha-beta-depleted transplantation in children. The CDR3 length is 15 residues. V dropped 3 bases and J dropped 3; count of bases not matched to a gene: 4. TCRbeta library preparation incorporated unique molecular identifiers. TCRdb processed the PCR reads anew with MiXCR; each CDR3 protein has one entry. This sample has approximately 250,000 distinct CDR3 sequences, with around 8.9% found just once. The TCR comes from a human donor who donated a stem cell graft to a child with SCID. The sequenced sample was PBMCs from the stem cell graft donor, obtained from the stem cell graft. This chain connects TRBV12-3 or TRBV12-4 to TRBJ2-2; 7 bases align to TRBD2. The CDR3 DNA follows: TGTGCCAGCAGTTTTTTGGCGGGGGACACCGGGGAGCTGTTTTTT. Translated, it gives CASSFLAGDTGELFF.